Sequencing of this T cell receptor (beta chain) was carried out in a study of vaccination effects on CD4 cells after COVID-19. Overall study context: Two-dose BNT162b2 or mRNA-1273 vaccination was given to participants. Points from the study as a whole: Long after vaccination, the clones induced by infection and by vaccine shrank markedly in size. Small numbers of convalescent patients limited the study. It also lacked early post-infection timepoints.

The germline V gene encodes CDR1 MNHEY and CDR2 SMNVEV (reference sequence). The CDR3 consists of 13 residues. The V end was cut by 8 bases, the J end by 6 bases, with 17 bases between. Sequencing followed a ViraFEST assay step that expanded antigen-specific CD4+ T cells with viral peptide pools. Following culture for about ten days, CD4+ T cells were isolated. Vaccine recipients, nucleocapsid antibody negative, had no prior SARS-CoV-2 infection. Comments on this clone: Its antigen remains unknown.

Assay used: immunoSEQ multiplex PCR; TCRdb lists only in-frame clones, some missing. This sample has 20,000 to 25,000 clones, with under 85% found just once. This TCR came from a human donor who received a COVID-19 vaccine. The V call is TRBV27, the J call TRBJ2-7, with D perhaps TRBD1 (5 bases). Sequences were derived from CD4+ T cells from PBMCs cultured with HCoV-NL63 spike peptides, sampled before COVID-19 vaccination. This chain's CDR3 is CASGRQGGSEQYF. The CDR3 DNA is TGTGCCAGCGGTCGGCAGGGTGGGTCCGAGCAGTACTTC.